The 19 T cell receptor beta chains reported below all come from one sample, sequenced in a study of T cells in tumors after PD-1 blockade. Data came from immunoSEQ multiplex PCR; TCRdb stores just in-frame clones and leaves some out. The table has fewer than 5,000 clones, over 65% seen once. Time point defined: first of two pre-therapy site-matched biopsies roughly eight weeks apart. Specimen: tumor tissue, collected before anti-PD-1 treatment. These receptors all come from a human donor with basal cell carcinoma.

The CDR3 region is CARGTLQETQYF. CDR3 sequence (DNA): TGTGCCAGAGGGACACTACAAGAGACCCAGTACTTC. This sequence joins TRBV2 and TRBJ2-5, with D possibly TRBD1 on 6 matching bases. Deletions cut 9 bases from V and 2 bases from J, with 10 bases between. CDR1 is SNHLY, CDR2 FYNNEI, per germline. This CDR3 has 12 amino acids.

The chain carries TRBV24-1 and TRBJ2-1; TRBD1 matches 11 bases. The CDR3 sequence is 15 residues long. Germline lookup yields CDR1 KGHDR and CDR2 SFDVKD. With V trimmed by 7 bases and J by 7 bases, 8 bases remained unmatched. CDR3 sequence: CATRLGQGAQNEQFF. The CDR3 DNA is TGTGCCACCAGACTAGGACAGGGGGCGCAAAATGAGCAGTTCTTC.

The rearrangement joins TRBV28 to TRBJ2-7; D might be TRBD1 or TRBD2, each matching 6 bases. CDR1 and CDR2 (germline): MDHEN, SYDVKM. Trimming took 7 bases from V and 0 from J, leaving 13 bases between them. The CDR3 spans 14 residues. The DNA for the CDR3 is TGTGCCAGCATTCGGGGGCGTAACTCCTACGAGCAGTACTTC. Translated, it gives CASIRGRNSYEQYF. Based on the CDR3 plus reference TRBV28 and TRBJ2-7, the full variable domain is DVKVTQSSRYLVKRTGEKVFLECVQDMDHENMFWYRQDPGLGLRLIYFSYDVKMKEKGDIPEGYSVSREKKERFSLILESASTNQTSMYLCASIRGRNSYEQYFGPGTRLTVT.

J is TRBJ2-3 and V is TRBV19; 8 nucleotides align to TRBD2. The V and J ends lost 3 bases and 4 bases, in that order; junction bases with no gene match: 3. The germline gives CDR1 LNHDA, CDR2 SQIVND (reference sequence). The CDR3 totals 14 residues. CDR3 amino acids: CASSIGGGADTQYF. In DNA, the CDR3 is TGTGCCAGTAGTATCGGGGGGGGTGCAGATACGCAGTATTTT.

This chain joins TRBV5-1 and TRBJ1-1; 11 nucleotides match TRBD1. The CDR3 is 16 amino acids. The germline gives CDR1 SGHRS, CDR2 YFSETQ. The trim removed 4 bases at V and 2 bases at J, leaving 7 bases unmatched. CDR3 residues: CASSPWTGGFNTEAFF. CDR3 coding DNA: TGCGCCAGCAGCCCATGGACAGGGGGCTTTAACACTGAAGCTTTCTTT.

The chain carries TRBV6-5 and TRBJ1-5; 10 nucleotides line up with TRBD1. In germline, CDR1 is MNHEY, CDR2 SVGAGI. The ends lost 5 bases at V and 6 bases at J; junction bases unmatched: 7. The CDR3 consists of 15 residues. The CDR3 DNA reads TGTGCCAGCAGTACCAAGGACAGGGGGTTTCAGCCCCAGCATTTT. Residues: CASSTKDRGFQPQHF.

The rearrangement uses TRBV11-1 and TRBJ2-1; D not resolved. The V gene lost 1 base and the J gene lost 4 bases, with 14 bases spanning the gap. CDR3 length: 16 residues. Germline CDR1 is SGHAT and CDR2 is FQDESV (reference sequence). CDR3 region: CASSLVVKWGYNEQFF. The CDR3, as DNA: TGTGCCAGCAGCTTAGTCGTGAAGTGGGGATACAATGAGCAGTTCTTC.

This clone was detected a few times. V usage is TRBV30 and J usage is TRBJ1-2; tentatively, D is TRBD1 (5 bases). The germline V gene has CDR1 GTSNPN and CDR2 SVGIG (reference sequence). This CDR3 comprises 16 residues. The ends were cut back, 2 bases at V and 2 bases at J, with 18 bases in the middle. The chain's CDR3 is CAWSKSPAGRNYGYTF. The CDR3 nucleotides read TGTGCCTGGAGTAAATCCCCCGCGGGACGGAACTATGGCTACACCTTC.

The chain carries TRBV6-4 and TRBJ1-1; TRBD1 matches 7 bases. Germline-derived CDR1 and CDR2 are MRHNA and SNTAGT. This CDR3 region has 13 residues. Germline trimming cut 5 bases from V and 2 bases from J; bases unmatched to any gene: 2. The CDR3 loop reads CASSTGVNTEAFF. The CDR3 DNA reads as TGTGCCAGCAGTACAGGGGTTAACACTGAAGCTTTCTTT.

The chain has TRBV7-9 and TRBJ1-5; TRBD1 matches at 7 bases. The CDR3 sequence is 18 residues long. Losses at the gene ends were 4 bases for V and 8 bases for J; bases not matched to a gene: 20. Germline CDR1 and CDR2: SEHNR and FQNEAQ (reference sequence). The CDR3 spells CASSSFVGQEGFNEPQHF. CDR3 DNA sequence: TGTGCCAGCAGCTCGTTCGTTGGACAGGAGGGATTTAATGAGCCCCAGCATTTT.

The V gene is TRBV2, the J gene TRBJ1-2; D gene ambiguous. In germline, CDR1 is SNHLY, CDR2 FYNNEI. Trimming cost V 9 bases and J 11 bases, with 22 bases left between them. This CDR3 has 13 amino acids. In DNA, the CDR3 is TGTGCCAGTTCCGGGTCCGACCCTTGGCTATACACCTTC. Its translation is CASSGSDPWLYTF. Looking up the rest from reference TRBV2 and TRBJ1-2 gives the full variable domain: EPEVTQTPSHQVTQMGQEVILRCVPISNHLYFYWYRQILGQKVEFLVSFYNNEISEKSEIFDDQFSVERPDGSNFTLKIRSTKLEDSAMYFCASSGSDPWLYTFGSGTRLTVV.

A few counts support this clone. The V gene is TRBV2, the J gene TRBJ1-6; D is undetermined. V lost 3 bases, J lost 5 bases, and 11 bases lay in between. The CDR3 has 15 residues. Germline V gene lookup returns CDR1 SNHLY and CDR2 FYNNEI. The CDR3 coding sequence is TGTGCCAGCAGTGATTCGCAGACAAATAATTCACCCCTCCACTTT. As protein: CASSDSQTNNSPLHF.

This clone has only a few counts. The chain carries TRBV19 and TRBJ1-5; D gene ambiguous. V was shortened by 6 bases and J by 0 bases, with 6 bases between the two germline ends. The CDR3 loop spans 13 amino acids. Germline lookup yields CDR1 LNHDA and CDR2 SQIVND (reference sequence). The CDR3: CASRGYSNQPQHF. The CDR3 DNA sequence: TGTGCCAGTAGAGGATATAGCAATCAGCCCCAGCATTTT. Complete variable domain (other parts from reference TRBV19 and TRBJ1-5): DGGITQSPKYLFRKEGQNVTLSCEQNLNHDAMYWYRQDPGQGLRLIYYSQIVNDFQKGDIAEGYSVSREKKESFPLTVTSAQKNPTAFYLCASRGYSNQPQHFGDGTRLSIL.

This rearrangement joins TRBV27 to TRBJ2-7; tentative D call: TRBD1 (5 bases). CDR3 length equals 15 residues. V lost 3 bases, J lost 4 bases, and 16 bases lay in between. Per the germline V gene, CDR1 is MNHEY and CDR2 is SMNVEV (reference sequence). CDR3 sequence reads: CASSLAGNIQYEQYF. CDR3 nucleotide sequence: TGTGCCAGCAGTTTGGCAGGGAATATTCAGTACGAGCAGTACTTC.

The rearrangement joins TRBV19 to TRBJ1-2; D is ambiguous. CDR1 and CDR2 from the germline V gene are LNHDA and SQIVND (reference sequence). V lost 8 bases and J 3 bases, leaving 10 bases between the germline ends. This CDR3 contains 12 residues. As DNA, the CDR3 is TGTGCCAGTGCGGAGGACTACTATGGCTACACCTTC. Translation: CASAEDYYGYTF.

The V gene is TRBV10-3, the J gene TRBJ2-2; 8 bases fit TRBD1. V dropped 7 bases and J dropped 5; count of bases not matched to a gene: 6. Germline CDR1 ENHRY, CDR2 SYGVKD. The CDR3 runs 14 residues. The chain's CDR3 is CAITTGVGTGELFF. CDR3 in DNA: TGTGCCATCACGACAGGGGTTGGAACCGGGGAGCTGTTTTTT.

The V gene is TRBV5-5, the J gene TRBJ1-1; D perhaps matches TRBD1 (5 bases). This CDR3 is 15 amino acids long. Between the trimmed V and J ends, which lost 4 bases and 0 bases, there was a span of 13 bases. Per the germline V gene, CDR1 is SGHKS and CDR2 is YYEKEE (reference sequence). CDR3 loop: CASSPEGTMNTEAFF. The CDR3 DNA is TGTGCCAGCAGCCCTGAGGGGACGATGAACACTGAAGCTTTCTTT.

The chain combines TRBV5-6 with TRBJ2-7, with D possibly TRBD2 on 6 matching bases. The V and J ends lost 4 bases and 0 bases respectively, with 8 bases between them. Germline V CDR1 and CDR2: SGHDT, YYEEEE. The CDR3 is 13 residues long. The CDR3 DNA reads as TGTGCCAGCAGCCGGGGGAGCTCCTACGAGCAGTACTTC. It codes for CASSRGSSYEQYF.

This rearrangement joins TRBV6-6 to TRBJ1-1; D remains ambiguous. The CDR3 sequence is 14 residues long. The V end was cut by 2 bases, the J end by 4 bases, with 11 bases between. Germline lookup yields CDR1 MNHNY and CDR2 SVGAGI (reference sequence). The CDR3 reads CASSYQPGPTEAFF. In DNA form, the CDR3 reads TGTGCCAGCAGTTACCAACCCGGGCCCACTGAAGCTTTCTTT.